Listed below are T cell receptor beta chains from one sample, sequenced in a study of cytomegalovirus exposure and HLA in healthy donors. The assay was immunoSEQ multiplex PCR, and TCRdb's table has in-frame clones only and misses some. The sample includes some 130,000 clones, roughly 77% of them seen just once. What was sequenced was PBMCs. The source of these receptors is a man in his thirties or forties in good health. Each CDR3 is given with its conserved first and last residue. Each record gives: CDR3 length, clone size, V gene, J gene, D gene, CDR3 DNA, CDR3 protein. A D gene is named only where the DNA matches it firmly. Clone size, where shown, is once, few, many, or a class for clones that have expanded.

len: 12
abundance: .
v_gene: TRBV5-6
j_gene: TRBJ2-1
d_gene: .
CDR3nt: TGTGCCAGCAGCTTGAGCCGTAATGAGCAGTTCTTC
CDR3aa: CASSLSRNEQFF

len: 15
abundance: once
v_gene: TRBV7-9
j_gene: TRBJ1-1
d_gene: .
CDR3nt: TGTGCCACCAACCCACGCTGGGCGGGCCTCACTGAAGCTTTCTTT
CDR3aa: CATNPRWAGLTEAFF

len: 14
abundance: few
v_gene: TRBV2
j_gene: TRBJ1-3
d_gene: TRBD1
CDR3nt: TGTGCCAGCACCAAGGACAGGTCTGGAAACACCATATATTTT
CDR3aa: CASTKDRSGNTIYF

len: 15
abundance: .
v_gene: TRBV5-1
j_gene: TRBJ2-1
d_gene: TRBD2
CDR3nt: TGCGCCAGCAGCTTTCAGCGGGGCAACTACAATGAGCAGTTCTTC
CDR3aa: CASSFQRGNYNEQFF

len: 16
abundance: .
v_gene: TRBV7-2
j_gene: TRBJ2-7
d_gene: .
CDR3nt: TGTGCCAGCAGCTTAGGTCTCTCGAGACTTTCCTACGAGCAGTACTTC
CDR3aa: CASSLGLSRLSYEQYF

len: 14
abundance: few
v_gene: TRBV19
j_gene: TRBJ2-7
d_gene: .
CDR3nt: TGTGCCAGTAGTAGGACAGTTTCTCTCTCCGAGCAGTACTTC
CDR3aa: CASSRTVSLSEQYF

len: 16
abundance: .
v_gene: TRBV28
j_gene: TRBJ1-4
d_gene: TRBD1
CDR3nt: TGTGCCAGCAGTGGTTTTACGGGGACAGGGTACGAAAAACTGTTTTTT
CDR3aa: CASSGFTGTGYEKLFF

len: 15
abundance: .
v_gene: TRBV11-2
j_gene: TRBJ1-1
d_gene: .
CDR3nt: TGTGCCAGCAGCTTATCCCCGACAGGGAACACTGAAGCTTTCTTT
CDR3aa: CASSLSPTGNTEAFF

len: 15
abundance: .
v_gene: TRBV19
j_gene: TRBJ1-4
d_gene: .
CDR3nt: TGTGCCAGTAGTCAAACGCGGGGGTCGAATGAAAAACTGTTTTTT
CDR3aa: CASSQTRGSNEKLFF

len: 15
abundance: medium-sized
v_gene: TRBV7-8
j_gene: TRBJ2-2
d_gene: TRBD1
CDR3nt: TGTGCCAGCAGCTTAGACCGACAGGGGACCGGGGAGCTGTTTTTT
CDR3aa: CASSLDRQGTGELFF

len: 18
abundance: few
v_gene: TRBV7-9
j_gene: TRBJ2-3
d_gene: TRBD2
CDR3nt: TGTGCCAGCAGCTCGGGACTAGCGGGAATACCTCGCACAGATACGCAGTATTTT
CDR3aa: CASSSGLAGIPRTDTQYF

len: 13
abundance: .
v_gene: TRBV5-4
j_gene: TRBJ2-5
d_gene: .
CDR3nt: TGTGCCAGCAGTTCGGACTTTCAAGAGACCCAGTACTTC
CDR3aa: CASSSDFQETQYF

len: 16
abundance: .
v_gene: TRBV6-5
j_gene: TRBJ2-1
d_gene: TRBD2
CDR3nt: TGTGCCAGCAGTTCAACGGCTAGCGGTACCTACAATGAGCAGTTCTTC
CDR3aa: CASSSTASGTYNEQFF

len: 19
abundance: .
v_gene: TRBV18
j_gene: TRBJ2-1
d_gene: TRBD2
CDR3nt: TGTGCCAGCTCACCAATGGGGGGACTAGTGACGAGCTCCTACAATGAGCAGTTCTTC
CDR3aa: CASSPMGGLVTSSYNEQFF

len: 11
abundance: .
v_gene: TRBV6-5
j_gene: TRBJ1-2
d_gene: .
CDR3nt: TGTGCCAGCAGTGACAGGCTTGGCTACACCTTC
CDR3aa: CASSDRLGYTF

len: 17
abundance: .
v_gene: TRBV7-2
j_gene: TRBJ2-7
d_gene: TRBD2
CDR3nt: TGTGCCAGCAGCTTAGCCTCGAACCTAGCGGGATCCCACGAGCAGTACTTC
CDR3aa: CASSLASNLAGSHEQYF

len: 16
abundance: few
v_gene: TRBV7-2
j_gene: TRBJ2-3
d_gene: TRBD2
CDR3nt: TGTGCCAGCAGCCGGATAGGGACTAGCGGGACAGATACGCAGTATTTT
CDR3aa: CASSRIGTSGTDTQYF

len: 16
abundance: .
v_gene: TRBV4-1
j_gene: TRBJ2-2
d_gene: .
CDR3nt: TGCGCCAGCAGCCAGATGGACATCCTCGTAACCGGGGAGCTGTTTTTT
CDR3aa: CASSQMDILVTGELFF

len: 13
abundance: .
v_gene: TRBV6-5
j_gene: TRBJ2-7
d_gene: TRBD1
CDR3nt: TGTGCCAGCAGTATCAACAGGGGGAACGAGCAGTACTTC
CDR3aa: CASSINRGNEQYF

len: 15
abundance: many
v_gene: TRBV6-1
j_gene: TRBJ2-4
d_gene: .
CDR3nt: TGTGCCAGCAGTCAAACCAGGGTAGCCAAAAACATTCAGTACTTC
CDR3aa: CASSQTRVAKNIQYF

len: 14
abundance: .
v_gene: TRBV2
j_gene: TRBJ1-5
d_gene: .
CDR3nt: TGTGCCAGCAATCAGAGGAATAGCAATCAGCCCCAGCATTTT
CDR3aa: CASNQRNSNQPQHF

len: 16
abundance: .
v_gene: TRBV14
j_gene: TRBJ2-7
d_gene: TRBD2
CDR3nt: TGTGCCAGCAGCACCCCGCTAAGCGGGAGGGTCCACGAGCAGTACTTC
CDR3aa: CASSTPLSGRVHEQYF

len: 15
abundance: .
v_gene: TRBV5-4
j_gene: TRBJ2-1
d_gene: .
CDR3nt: TGTGCCAGCAGTAATCCTTCGGGACTCCCCAATGAGCAGTTCTTC
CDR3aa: CASSNPSGLPNEQFF

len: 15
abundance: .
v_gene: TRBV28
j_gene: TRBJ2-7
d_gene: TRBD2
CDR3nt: TGTGCCAGCAGTTTAAATCTAGCGGGAACCTACGAGCAGTACTTC
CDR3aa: CASSLNLAGTYEQYF

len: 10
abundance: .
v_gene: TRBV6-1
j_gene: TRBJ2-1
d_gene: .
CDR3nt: TGTGCCAGCAGGACTATCTCTGAGTTCTTC
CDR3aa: CASRTISEFF

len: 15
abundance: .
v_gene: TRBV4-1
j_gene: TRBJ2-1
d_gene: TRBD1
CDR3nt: TGCGCCAGCAGTCTTGGGACAGGGGCTTACAATGAGCAGTTCTTC
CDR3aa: CASSLGTGAYNEQFF

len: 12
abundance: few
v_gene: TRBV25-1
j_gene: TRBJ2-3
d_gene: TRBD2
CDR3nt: TGTGCCAGCAGGCTAGCGGGATATACGCAGTATTTT
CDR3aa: CASRLAGYTQYF

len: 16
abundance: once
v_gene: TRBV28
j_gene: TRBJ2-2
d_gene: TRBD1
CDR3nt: TGTGCCAGCAGTTTCCGGGACAGGGTAATACCCGGGGAGCTGTTTTTT
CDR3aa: CASSFRDRVIPGELFF

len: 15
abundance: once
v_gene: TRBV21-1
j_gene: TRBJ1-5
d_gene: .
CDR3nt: TGTGCCAGCAGCAAAGAACAGGGGGCGAGACAGCCCCAGCATTTT
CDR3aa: CASSKEQGARQPQHF

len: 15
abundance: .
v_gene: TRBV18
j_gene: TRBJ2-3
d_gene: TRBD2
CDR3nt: TGTGCCAGCTCACCGGGACTAGCGGGAGGGGATACGCAGTATTTT
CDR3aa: CASSPGLAGGDTQYF

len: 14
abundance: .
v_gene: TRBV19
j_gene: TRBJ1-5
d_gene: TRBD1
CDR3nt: TGTGCCAGTAGTACTCAGGGGGGCAATCAGCCCCAGCATTTT
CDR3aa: CASSTQGGNQPQHF

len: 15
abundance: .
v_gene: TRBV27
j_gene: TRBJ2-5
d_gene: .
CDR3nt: TGTGCCAGCAGTCCTCGGAGGGGGCAGGGAGAGACCCAGTACTTC
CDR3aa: CASSPRRGQGETQYF

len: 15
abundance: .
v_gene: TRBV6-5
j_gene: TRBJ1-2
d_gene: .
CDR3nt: TGTGCCAGCAGTTACCGAACCGACGGAACTAACGGCTACACCTTC
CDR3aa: CASSYRTDGTNGYTF

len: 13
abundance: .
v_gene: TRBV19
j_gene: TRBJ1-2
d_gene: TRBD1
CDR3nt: TGTGCCAGTAGTAGACAGGGGACGGCTGGCTACACCTTC
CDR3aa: CASSRQGTAGYTF

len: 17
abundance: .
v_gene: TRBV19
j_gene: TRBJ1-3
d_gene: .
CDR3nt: TGTGCCAGTAGTCTTTACCCGGAGGAGAGCTCTGGAAACACCATATATTTT
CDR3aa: CASSLYPEESSGNTIYF

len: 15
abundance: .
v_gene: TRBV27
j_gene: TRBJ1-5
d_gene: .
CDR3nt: TGTGCCAGCAGTCTTCGGGGTCCGATCAATCAGCCCCAGCATTTT
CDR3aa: CASSLRGPINQPQHF

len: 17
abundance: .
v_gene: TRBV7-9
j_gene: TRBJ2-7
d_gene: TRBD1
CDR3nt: TGTTCCACCATCGTACAGGGGGCGCATAATGCTGCCTACGAGCAGTACTTC
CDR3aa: CSTIVQGAHNAAYEQYF

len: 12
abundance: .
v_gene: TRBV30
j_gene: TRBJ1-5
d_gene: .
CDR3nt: TGTGCCTGGGGGCAGGGCAATCAGCCCCAGCATTTT
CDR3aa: CAWGQGNQPQHF

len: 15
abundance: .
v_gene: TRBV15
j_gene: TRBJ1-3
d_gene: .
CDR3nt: TGTGCCACCAGTAGGGACAAAGGGTCAGGAAACACCATATATTTT
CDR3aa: CATSRDKGSGNTIYF

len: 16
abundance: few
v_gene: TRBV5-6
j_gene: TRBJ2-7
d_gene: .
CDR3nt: TGTGCCAGCGGACTACTGTTAGGGGCCAGCTCCTACGAGCAGTACTTC
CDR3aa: CASGLLLGASSYEQYF

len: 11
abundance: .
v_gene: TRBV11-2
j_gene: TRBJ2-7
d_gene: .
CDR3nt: TGTGCCAGCAGCTTTGTCGGCGAGCAGTACTTC
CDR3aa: CASSFVGEQYF

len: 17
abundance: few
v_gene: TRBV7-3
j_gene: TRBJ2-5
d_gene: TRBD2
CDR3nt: TGTGCCAGCAGCCCCAGCTCAGGACTAGCGGGAGTAGAGACCCAGTACTTC
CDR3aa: CASSPSSGLAGVETQYF

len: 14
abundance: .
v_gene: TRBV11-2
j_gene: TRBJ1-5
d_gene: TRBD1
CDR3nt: TGTGCCAGCAGCCCTGGACAGGGTTTTCAGCCCCAGCATTTT
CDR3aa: CASSPGQGFQPQHF

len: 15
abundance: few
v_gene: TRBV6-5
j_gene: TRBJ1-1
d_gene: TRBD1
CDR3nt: TGTGCCAGCAGTTATGGGAACAGGGGAAACACTGAAGCTTTCTTT
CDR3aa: CASSYGNRGNTEAFF

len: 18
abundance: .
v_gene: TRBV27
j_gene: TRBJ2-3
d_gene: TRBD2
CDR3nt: TGTGCCAGCAGTTTAAGACTAGCGGGCAAGCTAAGCACAGATACGCAGTATTTT
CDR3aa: CASSLRLAGKLSTDTQYF

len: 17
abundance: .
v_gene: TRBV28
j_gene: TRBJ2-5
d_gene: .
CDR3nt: TGTGCCAGCAGTTTATATCCCATAGCGTTAGGGGGAGAGACCCAGTACTTC
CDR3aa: CASSLYPIALGGETQYF

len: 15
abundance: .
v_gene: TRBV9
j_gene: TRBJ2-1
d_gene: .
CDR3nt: TGTGCCAGCAGCGTAGCCAGCGGAGGCGGGAATGAGCAGTTCTTC
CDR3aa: CASSVASGGGNEQFF

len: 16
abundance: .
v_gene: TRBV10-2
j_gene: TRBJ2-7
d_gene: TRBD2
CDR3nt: TGCGCCAGCAGCGACCCCCTACTAGCGGGACACTACGAGCAGTACTTC
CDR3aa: CASSDPLLAGHYEQYF

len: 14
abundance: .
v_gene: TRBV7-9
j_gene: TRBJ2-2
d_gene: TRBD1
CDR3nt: TGTGCCAGCAGCTTGGTAGGGGGCTTCGGGGAGCTGTTTTTT
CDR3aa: CASSLVGGFGELFF

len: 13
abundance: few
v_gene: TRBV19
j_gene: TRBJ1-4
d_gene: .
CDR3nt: TGTGCCAGTAGTATGGACAGAAATGAAAAACTGTTTTTT
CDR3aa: CASSMDRNEKLFF

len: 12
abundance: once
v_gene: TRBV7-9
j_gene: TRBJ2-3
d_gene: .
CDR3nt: TGTGCCAGCAGGTGGGACTCCGGGGGGCAGTATTTT
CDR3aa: CASRWDSGGQYF

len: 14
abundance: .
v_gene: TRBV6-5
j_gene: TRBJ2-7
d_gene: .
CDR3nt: TGTGCCAGCAGCCCCGGAGCGGCCGCCTACGAGCAGTACTTC
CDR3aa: CASSPGAAAYEQYF

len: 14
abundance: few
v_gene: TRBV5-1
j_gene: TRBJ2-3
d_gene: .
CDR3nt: TGCGCCAGCAGCTTGGCTAGCGGCACAGATACGCAGTATTTT
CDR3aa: CASSLASGTDTQYF

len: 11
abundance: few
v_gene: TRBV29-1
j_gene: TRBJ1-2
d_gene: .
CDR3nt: TGCAGCGTGGTGGGACAAGGAGGCTACACCTTC
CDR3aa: CSVVGQGGYTF

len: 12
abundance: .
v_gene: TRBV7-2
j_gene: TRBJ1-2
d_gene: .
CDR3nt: TGTGCCAGCAGCTTGACAAGGTCTCTGTCTAACTTC
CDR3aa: CASSLTRSLSNF

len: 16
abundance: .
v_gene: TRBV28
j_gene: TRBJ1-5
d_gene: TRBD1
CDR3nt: TGTGCCAGCAGTTTGGGGGACAGGGGGCTTGATCAGCCCCAGCATTTT
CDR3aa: CASSLGDRGLDQPQHF